A single sample is the source of the 3 T cell receptor beta chains below, sequenced in a study of T cells in Graves' hyperthyroidism and ophthalmopathy (dated by TCRdb to the late 2010s). Receptors were amplified or captured by multiplex PCR. The instrument was an Illumina HiSeq 2000. Amplification of TCR beta CDR3 regions was carried out from RNA transcripts. A first-round RT-PCR of the TCR CDR3 used the HTBI primer set with the Qiagen OneStep RT-PCR kit. In-frame beta chains were kept once TCRdb had trimmed the public reads at Q25 with fastp and called clones with MiXCR. Each CDR3 protein appears once, grouped with its most common genes and DNA. In this sample the table shows approximately 600,000 distinct CDR3 sequences, approximately 15% of which occur a single time. The ten top clones hold almost 6% of the sample. The sequencing input was blood. These receptors all come from a woman between 25 and 40 years old with Graves' hyperthyroidism that later progressed to Graves' ophthalmopathy.

In its sample, this clonotype was seen many times. This chain links TRBV29-1 with TRBJ1-2, with D unresolved. Germline V lookup: CDR1 SQVTM, CDR2 ANQGSEA. V gave up 4 bases and J gave up 3 bases, with 12 bases separating them. This CDR3 spans 13 amino acids. The CDR3 region is CSVGVGSDYGYTF. The CDR3 nucleotides are TGCAGCGTTGGCGTGGGTTCGGACTATGGCTACACCTTC.

The table lists this clonotype with a few counts. The rearrangement joins TRBV6-1 to TRBJ1-1; 8 nucleotides align to TRBD1. Per germline, CDR1 MNHNS and CDR2 SASEGT. CDR3 length: 14 residues. J was trimmed by 0 bases and V by 8 bases; bases with no gene match: 5. In nucleotides, the CDR3 is TGTGCCAGCCTACAGGGGGGTATGAACACTGAAGCTTTCTTT. It codes for CASLQGGMNTEAFF.

This clonotype showed up many times. V is TRBV5-1 and J is TRBJ2-5; 9 bases map to TRBD1. J was trimmed by 5 bases and V by 3 bases; bases with no gene match: 11. This CDR3 contains 16 residues. Germline loops: CDR1 SGHRS, CDR2 YFSETQ. CDR3 region: CASSSRTGTGKETQYF. As DNA, the CDR3 is TGCGCCAGCAGCTCCCGGACAGGGACAGGGAAGGAGACCCAGTACTTC.